The clone carrying this T cell receptor beta chain turned up a few times. Its antigen is as yet unknown. TCRdb re-derived calls from the reads in MiXCR, one entry per CDR3 protein. The table has about a million distinct CDR3 sequences, roughly 30% seen once. Per germline, CDR1 MDHEN and CDR2 SYDVKM. The CDR3 has 16 amino acids. Trimming pared 1 base from V and 0 bases from J, leaving 13 bases between. The sample is drawn from a study of T cell repertoires in cytomegalovirus infection. At the level of the study: Peptides in the study included HLA-C-restricted and HLA-B-restricted CMV epitopes. CMV infection and matching HLA type were both indicated by public TCR beta signatures. Findings and caveats of the study: Dominating the ex vivo response were TCR beta clonotypes that were CMV-specific and HLA-C-restricted.

The receptor was isolated from a human donor in good health (CMV status not recorded). Some clones in this sample may be carry-over from other donors' samples. The chain has TRBV28 and TRBJ2-7; TRBD1 might be the D (5 bases). The material was cultured CD8+ T cells from PBMCs, obtained from culture after CMV antigen stimulation. This CDR3 is CASSLFGQGSSYEQYV. The CDR3 coding sequence is TGTGCCAGCAGTTTATTCGGCCAGGGAAGCTCCTACGAGCAGTACGTC.